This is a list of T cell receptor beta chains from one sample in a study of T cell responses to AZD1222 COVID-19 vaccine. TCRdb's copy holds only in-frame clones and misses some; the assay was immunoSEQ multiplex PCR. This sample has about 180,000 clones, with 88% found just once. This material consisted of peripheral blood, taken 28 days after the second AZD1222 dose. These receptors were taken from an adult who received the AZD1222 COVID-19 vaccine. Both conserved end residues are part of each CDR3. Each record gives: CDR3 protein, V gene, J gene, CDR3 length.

CASSLVGGYGYTF,TRBV5-1,TRBJ1-2,13
CASSYGVANEQFF,TRBV6-5,TRBJ2-1,13
CASSQPGHFYGYTF,TRBV23-1,TRBJ1-2,14
CASSQAGTSLGETQYF,TRBV4-2,TRBJ2-5,16
CASSSTSGGNYNEQFF,TRBV5-5,TRBJ2-1,16
CASSNGLGRSEAFF,TRBV7-3,TRBJ1-1,14
CASSLDQAYNSPLHF,TRBV5-4,TRBJ1-6,15
CSAGLAYYEQYF,TRBV29-1,TRBJ2-7,12
CASSQRTGSSGQYF,TRBV3-1/TRBV3-2,TRBJ2-7,14
CASSDRGAMNTEAFF,TRBV6-1,TRBJ1-1,15
CASRLTGEWTEAFF,TRBV28,TRBJ1-1,14
CASRRGLLGGTDTQYF,TRBV19,TRBJ2-3,16
CASSQVSGGHSLYEQYF,TRBV3-1/TRBV3-2,TRBJ2-7,17
CASSPLSGNTIYF,TRBV27,TRBJ1-3,13
CAISEGARSEKLFF,TRBV10-3,TRBJ1-4,14
CASSLRTSGDTGELFF,TRBV27,TRBJ2-2,16
CASSQVAGLAGGSTDTQYF,TRBV14,TRBJ2-3,19
CASSQTSGAYTQYF,TRBV16,TRBJ2-3,14
CASRPPGQALGGYTF,TRBV6-5,TRBJ1-2,15
CASSQGQGAYNEQFF,TRBV18,TRBJ2-1,15
CASSWGIGDTEAFF,TRBV5-6,TRBJ1-1,14
CASSLYPNEKLFF,TRBV6-5,TRBJ1-4,13
CASSVTGSNEKLFF,TRBV9,TRBJ1-4,14
CASSLMAGIQPQHF,TRBV5-6,TRBJ1-5,14
CASSLDPGVYGYTF,TRBV7-6,TRBJ1-2,14
CASSLNTEAFF,TRBV5-6,TRBJ1-1,11
CASRGQGAWENTEAFF,TRBV27,TRBJ1-1,16
CASSPRLAGVKTQYF,TRBV5-1,TRBJ2-5,15
CASSAGQGGNQPQHF,TRBV9,TRBJ1-5,15
CASRAPPGFGINQPQHF,TRBV19,TRBJ1-5,17